The 9 T cell receptor beta chains reported below all come from one sample, sequenced in a study of graft-versus-host responses after intestinal transplantation. Generated by immunoSEQ multiplex PCR, the TCRdb table keeps only in-frame clones and is missing some. Of 9,500 to 13,000 clones in the sample, about 91% were seen once. Source: PBMCs, taken approximately 69 days after transplant. The receptor set was obtained from a human patient who received an intestinal transplant, so some T cells may come from the graft donor.

J is TRBJ1-2 and V is TRBV5-1; 12 bases map to TRBD1. The J segment lost 7 bases and the V segment lost 4 bases, leaving 5 bases of the junction unmatched. The CDR3 sequence is 14 residues long. Germline-derived CDR1 and CDR2 are SGHRS and YFSETQ. The CDR3 DNA sequence: TGCGCCAGCAGCATCGGGACAGGGGGCCTTGGCTACACCTTC. It translates to CASSIGTGGLGYTF.

This clone was seen a handful of times. The gene calls are TRBV28 and TRBJ2-1; D is uncertain. The CDR3 runs 15 residues. With 2 bases removed from V and 4 bases from J, the gap between germline ends came to 12 bases. Per germline, CDR1 MDHEN and CDR2 SYDVKM. The CDR3 reads CASSLRRTFYNEQFF. The CDR3, as DNA: TGTGCCAGCAGTTTACGACGCACCTTTTACAATGAGCAGTTCTTC.

The CDR3, as DNA: TGTGCCAGCAGCCCGGACAGGGACGAGCAGTACTTC. As protein: CASSPDRDEQYF. This chain links TRBV28 with TRBJ2-7, with TRBD1 matching 8 bases. The germline gives CDR1 MDHEN, CDR2 SYDVKM. After removal of 6 bases from V and 5 bases from J, the junction contained 3 bases not matched to a gene. The CDR3 is 12 residues long.

The rearrangement uses TRBV2 and TRBJ2-1; D call uncertain. The germline V gene has CDR1 SNHLY and CDR2 FYNNEI. The CDR3 consists of 11 residues. Trimming removed 10 bases from V and 8 bases from J, with 12 bases in between. CDR3 residues: CATKVVDEQFF. The CDR3 DNA follows: TGTGCCACCAAGGTCGTCGATGAGCAGTTCTTC.

V usage is TRBV18 and J usage is TRBJ2-7; TRBD2 is a possible D gene (5 bases). Looked up from germline, CDR1 is KGHSH and CDR2 is LQKENI. Trimming stripped 6 bases from V and 0 bases from J, with 15 bases between. The CDR3 consists of 15 residues. The CDR3 region has the DNA TGTGCCAGCTCCCTAACGCAGGCGGGCTCCTACGAGCAGTACTTC. Translation gives CASSLTQAGSYEQYF.

This clone was seen only once. The chain recombines TRBV19 with TRBJ1-1; D unclear. CDR1 LNHDA and CDR2 SQIVND come from the germline V gene (reference sequence). V gave up 6 bases and J gave up 11 bases, with 13 bases separating them. The CDR3 length is 11 residues. CDR3 sequence (DNA): TGTGCCAGTAGAACCCTATCTACCGCTTTCTTT. Its protein is CASRTLSTAFF.

The genes are TRBV7-2 and TRBJ2-7, with 11 bases identical to TRBD2. V trimming: 0 bases; J trimming: 3 bases; junction bases outside the gene matches: 7. The CDR3 loop spans 17 amino acids. Per germline, CDR1 SGHTA and CDR2 FQGNSA. CDR3 nucleotide sequence: TGTGCCAGCAGCTTAGCGGGAACTAGCGGGAGTATCTACGAGCAGTACTTC. This codes for CASSLAGTSGSIYEQYF.

The CDR3, as DNA: TGCAGCGTTGATGGCTACACCTTC. It encodes CSVDGYTF. The J gene is TRBJ1-2, the V gene TRBV29-1; D gene unclear. Per the germline V gene, CDR1 is SQVTM and CDR2 is ANQGSEA. The V gene lost 3 bases and the J gene lost 7 bases, with 0 bases spanning the gap. This CDR3 is built from 8 residues.

CDR3 region: CASSPPGPEGELFF. The CDR3 nucleotides are TGTGCCAGCAGCCCACCCGGGCCGGAGGGGGAACTGTTTTTT. The genes are TRBV7-9 and TRBJ1-4; tentative D call: TRBD1 (6 bases). The germline CDR1 and CDR2 sequences are SEHNR and FQNEAQ (reference sequence). Trimming cost V 5 bases and J 12 bases, with 19 bases left between them. This CDR3 is 14 amino acids long.